Sequencing of this T cell receptor (beta chain) was carried out in a study of shared clonotypes between healthy human individuals. V was clipped by 5 bases and J by 1 base, with 20 bases between them. Germline CDR1 SEHNR, CDR2 FQNEAQ (reference sequence). The CDR3 consists of 18 residues. Sequenced by immunoSEQ multiplex PCR; TCRdb stores in-frame clones only, minus some. Of over 800,000 clones detected, about 91% appear once; the ten largest clones hold 24%. Terminally differentiated effector memory CD45RA+ cells were left out of the naive CD8 fraction, which was CD45RO-negative and positively selected for CCR7.

The sequence derives from a man aged 30-40 years in good health. The specimen sequenced was naive CD8+ T cells sorted from blood. The chain links TRBV7-9 to TRBJ2-2; TRBD2 is a possible D gene (6 bases). This chain's CDR3 is CASSTTEGRRENTGELFF. The DNA of the CDR3 is TGTGCCAGCAGCACCACCGAGGGTAGGCGGGAGAACACCGGGGAGCTGTTTTTT.